This entry concerns a single T cell receptor (beta chain). The antigen is not known. The data were taken from a study of T cells in localized non-small cell lung cancer. The CDR3 has 15 amino acids. V shed 1 base and J shed 4 bases, with 11 bases lying between them. The V gene's germline CDR1 is MNHNS and CDR2 SASEGT. Using immunoSEQ multiplex PCR, the repertoire was profiled, and TCRdb retains in-frame clones only, with some absent. The sample lists about 23,000 clones; about four fifths were seen once. Study results and caveats: Only one tumor region was sequenced, so heterogeneity remains possible. Of the tissues analyzed, uninvolved adjacent lung showed maximal T cell clonality, greater than tumor.

This clonotype originated in a man aged 35 to 70 with stage II lung adenocarcinoma. The chain links TRBV6-1 to TRBJ1-5; a possible D gene is TRBD1 (5 bases). This material consisted of PBMCs, taken before any cancer treatment. CDR3: CASSEVLGGNQPQHF. CDR3 in DNA: TGTGCCAGCAGTGAAGTGCTGGGGGGGAATCAGCCCCAGCATTTT.